This T cell receptor beta chain was sequenced during a study of CD8 T cells in ankylosing spondylitis (dated by TCRdb to about 2017). About the study as a whole: T cell receptor beta repertoires were profiled in healthy donors and ankylosing spondylitis patients so that disease-linked TCR variants could be found. The full study cohort was made up of about 25 ankylosing spondylitis patients and 108 healthy donors. Samples of peripheral blood were taken, and for ankylosing spondylitis patients, synovial fluid was collected as well. The investigation overall reported the following: Blood from ankylosing spondylitis patients appeared to be characterized by a TCR beta motif made up of under ten highly homologous amino acid variants. The disease-linked clones showed a CD8+ phenotype and occurred at relatively low frequencies in peripheral blood. The disease-linked clones were reported as significantly enriched in matched synovial fluid samples from ankylosing spondylitis patients. Some motif variants had previously been reported in the synovial fluid and blood of reactive arthritis patients, which suggests shared mechanisms of disease initiation.

The table lists this clonotype with many counts. Its antigen specificity is not known. No clone much larger than this one lies a single base away; base qualities are absent. V lost 6 bases and J lost 1 base; the stretch between them is 13 bases long. The CDR3 runs 16 amino acids, cysteine and phenylalanine included. The only DNA kept is the CDR3, 48 bases in frame from the first base. The instrument was an Illumina HiSeq 2500. Quantitative 5'-RACE with molecular barcodes was the method used to prepare the TCR beta libraries. On the study's bioinformatics: Disease-linked TCR variants were identified with a new computational method built on a probabilistic model of VDJ rearrangement. The public sequencing data were trimmed at Q25 with fastp and processed into clonotypes with MiXCR by TCRdb, which kept only in-frame beta chains. All rows with the same CDR3 protein become a single entry with the most common DNA and genes. What appears here as the V and J calls and clone size reflects TCRdb's work, not the paper's. The sample table holds about 200,000 distinct CDR3 sequences, of which 6% to 8.5% were seen once. Around 14% of the sample lies in the top ten.

The sequence was collected from a male donor with ankylosing spondylitis. Sample: blood, either unsorted or a sorted T cell fraction (not recorded which). This chain joins TRBV12-3 or TRBV12-4 to TRBJ2-6; the D match is possibly TRBD1 or TRBD2, with 5 bases aligned in each. The sequenced DNA is TGTGCCAGCAGATTCCCAGAGGGGTCTGGGGCCAACGTCCTGACTTTC. It specifies CASRFPEGSGANVLTF.